Given below is one TCR beta chain in context. The source of the sample is a study of shared clonotypes between healthy human individuals. The naive CD8 fraction comprised CD45RO-negative cells positively selected for CCR7 and excluded terminally differentiated effector memory CD45RA+ cells. The healthy adult donors were HIV-negative and reported no recent acute infections or vaccinations. The CDR3 has 15 amino acids. The V gene's germline CDR1 is SQVTM and CDR2 ANQGSEA. The ends lost 3 bases at V and 2 bases at J; junction bases unmatched: 7. TCRdb's table, derived via immunoSEQ multiplex PCR, lists solely in-frame clones and lacks some. The repertoire holds about 2.2 million clones, with just over 90% as singletons.

The source is a man in his late teens or twenties in good health. Some clones in this sample may be carry-over from other donors' samples. Sample: naive CD8+ T cells from PBMCs. The V gene is TRBV29-1, the J gene TRBJ2-7; 10 bases map to TRBD2. CDR3 residues: CSVETLAGVPYEQYF. Here the CDR3 DNA reads TGCAGCGTTGAGACCCTAGCGGGAGTTCCCTACGAGCAGTACTTC.